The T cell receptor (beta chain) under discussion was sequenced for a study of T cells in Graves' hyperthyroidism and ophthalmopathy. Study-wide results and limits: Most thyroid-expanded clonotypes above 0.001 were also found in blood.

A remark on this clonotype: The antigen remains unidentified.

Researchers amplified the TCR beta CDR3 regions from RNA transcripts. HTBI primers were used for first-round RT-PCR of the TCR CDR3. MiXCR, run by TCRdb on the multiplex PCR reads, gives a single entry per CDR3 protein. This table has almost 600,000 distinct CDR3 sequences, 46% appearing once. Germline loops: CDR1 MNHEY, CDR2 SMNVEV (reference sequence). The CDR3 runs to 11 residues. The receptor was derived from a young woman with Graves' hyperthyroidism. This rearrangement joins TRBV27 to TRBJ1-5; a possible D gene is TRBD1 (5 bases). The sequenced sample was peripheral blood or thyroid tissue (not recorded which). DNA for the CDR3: TGTGGCGAGGGGAGCAATCAGCCCCAGCATTTT. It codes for CGEGSNQPQHF.